Included here is one T cell receptor (beta chain) sequence, with context. Its target is unknown. PCR was performed using 60 Vbeta and 13 Jbeta primers. Here immunoSEQ multiplex PCR was the method, and the copy in TCRdb shows in-frame clones only, minus some. This table has tens of thousands of clones, 81% appearing once. The sample is drawn from a study of cytomegalovirus exposure and HLA in healthy donors. Whole-study context: For the approximately 400 genotyped donors, 80% to 90% fell within the Caucasian-associated ancestry cluster.

The CDR3 has 14 residues. The germline gives CDR1 SGHTA, CDR2 FQGNSA. With V trimmed by 5 bases and J by 12 bases, 6 bases remained unmatched. Findings and caveats of the study: The number of N-insertions in an Asian-associated ancestry cluster was reportedly below the roughly 670-donor mean in a later analysis. An assumption of roughly uniform sequencing depth across donors underlay the presence/absence analyses.

The chain uses TRBV7-2 and TRBJ2-1; 14 bases are a match to TRBD2. This sequence was found in a girl aged 2 to 10 in good health and CMV-seropositive. Material for sequencing was PBMCs. In DNA form, the CDR3 reads TGTGCCAGCAGCACGGGACTAGCGGGAGTCTGGCAGTTCTTC. Residues: CASSTGLAGVWQFF.